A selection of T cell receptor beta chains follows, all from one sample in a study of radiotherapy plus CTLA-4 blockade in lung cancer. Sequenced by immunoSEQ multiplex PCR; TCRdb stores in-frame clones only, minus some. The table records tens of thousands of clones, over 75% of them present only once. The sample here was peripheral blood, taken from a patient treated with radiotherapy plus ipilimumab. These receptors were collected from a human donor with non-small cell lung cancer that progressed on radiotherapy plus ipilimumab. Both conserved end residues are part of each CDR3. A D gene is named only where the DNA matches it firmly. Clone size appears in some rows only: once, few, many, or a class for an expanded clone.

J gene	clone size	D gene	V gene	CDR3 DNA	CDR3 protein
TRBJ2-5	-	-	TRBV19	TGTGCCAGTAGTATGGGCACTAAAGAGACCCAGTACTTC	CASSMGTKETQYF
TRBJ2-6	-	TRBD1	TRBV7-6	TGTGCCAGCAGCCCGGGACAGGGGGCGAGCGGGGCCAACGTCCTGACTTTC	CASSPGQGASGANVLTF
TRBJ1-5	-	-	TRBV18	TGTGCCAGCTCACCGGGAGGGACGTTCAGCAATCAGCCCCAGCATTTT	CASSPGGTFSNQPQHF
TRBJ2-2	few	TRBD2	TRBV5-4	TGTGCCAGCAGCACGGGCGGGGGAACGAACACCGGGGAGCTGTTTTTT	CASSTGGGTNTGELFF
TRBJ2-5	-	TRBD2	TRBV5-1	TGCGCCAGCAGCTTGCTCTTAGCGGGGGGGCAAGAGACCCAGTACTTC	CASSLLLAGGQETQYF
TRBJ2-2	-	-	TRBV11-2	TGTGCCAGCAGCTTAGGAATCGGGAGCTCCACCGGGGAGCTGTTTTTT	CASSLGIGSSTGELFF
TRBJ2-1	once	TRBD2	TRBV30	TGTGCCGGATTGGGACTAGCGGGTCCTCAGTTCTTC	CAGLGLAGPQFF
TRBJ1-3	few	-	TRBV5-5	TGTGCCAGCAGCTCCGGTAGCTCTGGAAACACCATATATTTT	CASSSGSSGNTIYF
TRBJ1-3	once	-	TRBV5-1	TGCGCCAGCAGCTTGGGGGGGCCGGGAAACACCATATATTTT	CASSLGGPGNTIYF
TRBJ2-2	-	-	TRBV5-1	TGCGCCAGCAGCTTGGTCAGGTCAAAAGGGGAGCTGTTTTTT	CASSLVRSKGELFF
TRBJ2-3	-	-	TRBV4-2	TGTGCCAGCAGCCAAGATCGGGAAGATACGCAGTATTTT	CASSQDREDTQYF
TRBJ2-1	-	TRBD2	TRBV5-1	TGCGCCAGCAGCTTGGGTAGCGGGAGAGGCGAGCAGTTCTTC	CASSLGSGRGEQFF
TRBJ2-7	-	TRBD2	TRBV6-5	TGTGCCAGCAGTGACACTAGCGGTGCCTACGAGCAGTACTTC	CASSDTSGAYEQYF
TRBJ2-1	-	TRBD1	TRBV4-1	TGCGCCAGCAGCCAAGAGGGGACAGACTACAATGAGCAGTTCTTC	CASSQEGTDYNEQFF
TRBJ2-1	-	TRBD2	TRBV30	TGTGCCTGGAACCCTAGCGGGGAAAAAAATGAGCAGTTCTTC	CAWNPSGEKNEQFF
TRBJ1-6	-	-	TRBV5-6	TGTGCCAGCAGCGGGATCTTACAGGGACGGGGCTCCTATAATTCACCCCTCCACTTT	CASSGILQGRGSYNSPLHF
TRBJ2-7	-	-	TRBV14	TGTGCCAGCAGCCGCAACCTCTACGAGCAGTACTTC	CASSRNLYEQYF
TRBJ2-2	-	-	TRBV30	TGTGCCTGGAGATGGGGCACCGGGGAGCTGTTTTTT	CAWRWGTGELFF
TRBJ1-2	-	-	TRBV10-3	TGTGCCATCAGTGATATTCTGTCCGGCTTCTATGGCTACACCTTC	CAISDILSGFYGYTF
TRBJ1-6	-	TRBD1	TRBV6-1	TGTGCCAGCCAGACAGGGTTCGGGAATTCACCCCTCCACTTT	CASQTGFGNSPLHF
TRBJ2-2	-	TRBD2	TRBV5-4	TGTGCCAGCAGCCGACTAGCGGGAGAGGCCGGGGAGCTGTTTTTT	CASSRLAGEAGELFF
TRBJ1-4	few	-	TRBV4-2	TGTGCCAGCAGCAACACCGCCGGGGGGGAAAAACTGTTTTTT	CASSNTAGGEKLFF
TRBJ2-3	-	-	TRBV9	TGTGCCAGCAGCCCCCGGGGGCCCGAGGATACGCAGTATTTT	CASSPRGPEDTQYF
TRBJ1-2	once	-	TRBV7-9	TGTGCCAGCAGCTTGAGCGTTGGGTGGTCGGGGGGCTATGGCTACACCTTC	CASSLSVGWSGGYGYTF
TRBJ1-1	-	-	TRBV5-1	TGCGCCAGCTCTCTTGCTTGGAACACTGAAGCTTTCTTT	CASSLAWNTEAFF
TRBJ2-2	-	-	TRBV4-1	TGCGCCAGCAGCCAAGATCGGGGGGCCCCCGGGGAGCTGTTTTTT	CASSQDRGAPGELFF
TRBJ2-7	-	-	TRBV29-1	TGCAGCGTGACATCAGGGACGGCCTACGAGCAGTACTTC	CSVTSGTAYEQYF
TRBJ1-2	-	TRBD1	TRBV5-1	TGCGCCAGCAGCGCGGGCACAGGGGGCGCGGAGTACACCTTC	CASSAGTGGAEYTF
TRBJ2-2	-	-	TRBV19	TGTGCCAGTAGGGTACCGGAATACACCGGGGAGCTGTTTTTT	CASRVPEYTGELFF
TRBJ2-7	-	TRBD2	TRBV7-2	TGTGCCAGCAGCTTTACGGGACTAGCGGGGCCCTACGAGCAGTACTTC	CASSFTGLAGPYEQYF
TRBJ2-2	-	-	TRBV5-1	TGCGCCAGCAGCGGAACAGGCACCGGGGAGCTGTTTTTT	CASSGTGTGELFF
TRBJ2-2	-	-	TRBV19	TGTGCCAGTTCCCGGCTGTTATATGCGAACACCGGGGAGCTGTTTTTT	CASSRLLYANTGELFF
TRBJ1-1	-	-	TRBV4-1	TGCGCCAGCAGCGGAGGACTAGGTCCCTCTGAAGCTTTCTTT	CASSGGLGPSEAFF
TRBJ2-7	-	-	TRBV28	TGTGCCAGCAGCCACCCCGGGACTCAGTACTTC	CASSHPGTQYF
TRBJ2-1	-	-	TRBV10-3	TGTGCCATCGGACCGTTGGGGGAGAGAACGGAGCAGTTCTTC	CAIGPLGERTEQFF
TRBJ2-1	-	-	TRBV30	TGTGCCTGGAGCCCCCGGAATGAGCAGTTCTTC	CAWSPRNEQFF
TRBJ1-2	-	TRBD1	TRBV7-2	TGTGCCAGCAGCGTCAGGGGGCTCGGGGGCTACACCTTC	CASSVRGLGGYTF
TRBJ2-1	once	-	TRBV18	TGTGCCAGCTCAGGCAGGGTGGACAATGAGCAGTTCTTC	CASSGRVDNEQFF
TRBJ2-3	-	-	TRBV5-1	TGCGCCAGCAGCTTGGGGGCAGGGAACACAGATACGCAGTATTTT	CASSLGAGNTDTQYF
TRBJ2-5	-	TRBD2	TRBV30	TGTGCCTGGAGTCAAGGACTAGCGGGGGGGGAGACCCAGTACTTC	CAWSQGLAGGETQYF
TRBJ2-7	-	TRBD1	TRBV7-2	TGTGCCAGCAGCTTAGAGGGGACAGGGGTATCCTACGAGCAGTACTTC	CASSLEGTGVSYEQYF
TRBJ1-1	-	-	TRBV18	TGTGCCAGCTCACCCGGGGACTCCCAATTGGGCACTGAAGCTTTCTTT	CASSPGDSQLGTEAFF
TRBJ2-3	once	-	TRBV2	TGTGCCAGCAAGGGTACGTCCGGGACGATGGATACGCAGTATTTT	CASKGTSGTMDTQYF
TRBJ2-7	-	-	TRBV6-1	TGTGCCAGCAGTGCAACCGGGACACCAGGCACCTACGAGCAGTACTTC	CASSATGTPGTYEQYF
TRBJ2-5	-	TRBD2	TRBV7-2	TGTGCCAGCAGCTTAGGTTACGCGGGAGACCAAGAGACCCAGTACTTC	CASSLGYAGDQETQYF
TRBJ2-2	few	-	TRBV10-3	TGTGCCATCCCCCACGGGGACTTGTTCACCGGGGAGCTGTTTTTT	CAIPHGDLFTGELFF
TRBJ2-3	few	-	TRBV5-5	TGTGCCAGCATCCGGGGCCGGGCTCTCCTCGGGGATACGCAGTATTTT	CASIRGRALLGDTQYF
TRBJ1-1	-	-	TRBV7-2	TGTGCCAGCACCCGAGAAGCTTTCTTT	CASTREAFF
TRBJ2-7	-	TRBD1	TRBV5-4	TGTGCCAGCAGCCCCGGACAGGAACTCTACGAGCAGTACTTC	CASSPGQELYEQYF
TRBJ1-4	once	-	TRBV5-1	TGCGCCAGCAGCCCCGACATTGCGGGCGAAAAACTGTTTTTT	CASSPDIAGEKLFF
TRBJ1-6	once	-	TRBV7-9	TGTGCCAGCAGCATGGACTATTCACCCCTCCACTTT	CASSMDYSPLHF
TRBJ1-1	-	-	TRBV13	TGTGCCAGCAGCTCCTACCGACGGACACTTCAAGGAATGAACACTGAAGCTTTCTTT	CASSSYRRTLQGMNTEAFF
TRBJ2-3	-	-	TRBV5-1	TGCGCCAGCAGTTTTTGGGGGGAACGCACAGATACGCAGTATTTT	CASSFWGERTDTQYF